These T cell receptor beta chains were read from a single sample in a study of blood T cells in healthy people across ages. TCRdb recomputed calls from the 5' RACE reads with MiXCR, one row per CDR3 protein. The data show about 1,400,000 distinct CDR3 sequences, 45% to 70% seen once. What was sequenced was blood. Source of these receptors: a man aged 18 to 29 in good health. CDR3s include the opening cysteine and the closing phenylalanine or tryptophan. The D gene is left open where the match is weak. Clone size is given for some rows only: seen once, a few or many times, or a class if the clone is expanded.

D	size	J	V	DNA	CDR3
NA	NA	TRBJ2-7	TRBV4-1	TGCGCCAGCAGCCAAGATTGGGGCGAGCAGTACTTC	CASSQDWGEQYF
TRBD2	NA	TRBJ2-3	TRBV7-2	TGTGCCAGCACCCTAGCGGCGAGCACAGATACGCAGTATTTT	CASTLAASTDTQYF
TRBD1	NA	TRBJ2-6	TRBV12-3/TRBV12-4	TGTGCCAGCAGTACGGGACAGGGGGACTCTGGGGCCAACGTCCTGACTTTC	CASSTGQGDSGANVLTF
NA	NA	TRBJ1-4	TRBV2	TGTGCCAGCAGTGAGGGAGGGGCGGCAACTAATGAAAAACTGTTTTTT	CASSEGGAATNEKLFF
NA	NA	TRBJ2-7	TRBV6-2/TRBV6-3	TGTGCCAGCAATAGGGGTTACGAGCAGTACTTC	CASNRGYEQYF
TRBD1	NA	TRBJ1-5	TRBV5-1	TGCGCCAGCAGCGCCACAGGGGGAGCAAATCAGCCCCAGCATTTT	CASSATGGANQPQHF
NA	NA	TRBJ2-7	TRBV7-9	TGTGCCAGCAGCTTAACCGGGACGGCGGCGTACGAGCAGTACTTC	CASSLTGTAAYEQYF
NA	NA	TRBJ2-1	TRBV24-1	TGTGCCACCAGTGATTTGCGAAATGAGCAGTTCTTC	CATSDLRNEQFF
NA	NA	TRBJ2-4	TRBV3-1	TGTGCCAGCAGCCAAGATGGGGGGCATGGTTCCAAGTACTTC	CASSQDGGHGSKYF
TRBD1	NA	TRBJ2-1	TRBV10-3	TGTGCCAGTGAAGCAGGGGGCAATGAGCAGTTCTTC	CASEAGGNEQFF
TRBD2	NA	TRBJ2-5	TRBV20-1	TGCAGTGCCGTAGGACTAGTCGGAGAGACCCAGTACTTC	CSAVGLVGETQYF
TRBD2	NA	TRBJ2-5	TRBV20-1	TGCAGTGCTAGAAACCCGGACGGGGCTAGCGGAGCCAAGCAGTACTTC	CSARNPDGASGAKQYF
NA	NA	TRBJ2-1	TRBV5-1	TGCGCCAGCAGCGTCCTTAGCGGCCATACTAATGAGCAGTTCTTC	CASSVLSGHTNEQFF
NA	NA	TRBJ2-1	TRBV27	TGTGCCAGCAGTCCTTTAGATCACAATGAGCAGTTCTTC	CASSPLDHNEQFF
NA	NA	TRBJ1-4	TRBV4-3	TGCGCCAGCAGCCAAGTTCAGGGAACTAATGAAAAACTGTTTTTT	CASSQVQGTNEKLFF
NA	few	TRBJ2-3	TRBV5-1	TGCGCCAGTGGTAGGGAACGCACAGATACGCAGTATTTT	CASGRERTDTQYF
TRBD2	NA	TRBJ2-3	TRBV2	TGTGCCAGCAGAAGACTAGCGGGGCCTGGCACAGATAAGCAGTATTTT	CASRRLAGPGTDKQYF
TRBD1	few	TRBJ2-3	TRBV5-5	TGTGCCAGCAGCTTGGCCGGGACAGGGGTAGCGGATACGCAGTATTTT	CASSLAGTGVADTQYF
NA	NA	TRBJ1-1	TRBV5-5	TGTGCCAGCAGCTTTGATAGGGGAGTACTCTTGAACACTGAAGCTTTCTTT	CASSFDRGVLLNTEAFF
TRBD1	NA	TRBJ1-1	TRBV4-3	TGCGCCAGCAGCCAAGATAGCCACGGGACAGGGGTGACTGAAGCTTTCTTT	CASSQDSHGTGVTEAFF
TRBD1	few	TRBJ2-7	TRBV12-3/TRBV12-4	TGTGCCAGCAGCCGCCGGGACAGGGGGCAGGAGCAGTACTTC	CASSRRDRGQEQYF
NA	NA	TRBJ1-5	TRBV5-5	TGTGCCAGCAGCTTGGTGAAGAATCAGCCCCAGCATTTT	CASSLVKNQPQHF
NA	few	TRBJ2-1	TRBV20-1	TGCAGTGCCCGACGTGAGGCTGAGCAGTTCTTC	CSARREAEQFF
NA	NA	TRBJ1-2	TRBV28	TGTGCCAGCAGCCTACCGGAGGGGGTGTGGGGCTACACCTTC	CASSLPEGVWGYTF
NA	NA	TRBJ1-5	TRBV12-3/TRBV12-4	TGTGCCAGCAGTATCCAGGGAGTCGGCAATCAGCCCCAGCATTTT	CASSIQGVGNQPQHF
NA	NA	TRBJ1-3	TRBV12-3/TRBV12-4	TGTGCCAGCAGTGCGCAGGGACCCCTTGTTGGAAACACCATATATTTT	CASSAQGPLVGNTIYF
NA	NA	TRBJ2-5	TRBV15	TGTGCCACCAGCAGAGAATCCGGTAACACTCGGCAGACCCAGTACTTC	CATSRESGNTRQTQYF
TRBD2	few	TRBJ2-5	TRBV29-1	TGCAGCGTTGAAGAAGCAGAGGGGACTAGCGAGGTCGGGGACCAGTACTTC	CSVEEAEGTSEVGDQYF
NA	NA	TRBJ2-7	TRBV28	TGTGCCAGCAGTTTAGCCCCATATAGCGAGCAGTACTTC	CASSLAPYSEQYF
TRBD1	once	TRBJ1-1	TRBV11-1	TGTGCCAGCAGCTTAGGAGGGACAGATGAAGCTTTCTTT	CASSLGGTDEAFF
NA	once	TRBJ1-2	TRBV7-2	TGTGCCAGCAGCTTGGCCGGGGCCCGCTATGGCTACACCTTC	CASSLAGARYGYTF
TRBD2	NA	TRBJ2-3	TRBV27	TGTGCCAGCGGACGACTAGCGGGTTATTTAGATACGCAGTATTTT	CASGRLAGYLDTQYF
NA	NA	TRBJ2-7	TRBV9	TGTGCCAGCAGTCCCCCGAGTTTTAACGAGCAGTACTTC	CASSPPSFNEQYF
NA	NA	TRBJ1-4	TRBV5-1	TGCGCCAGCAGCGGGGTCCTCGCATACGAAAAACTGTTTTTT	CASSGVLAYEKLFF
NA	NA	TRBJ2-2	TRBV19	TGTGCCAGTAGTGAGGGCCAGGGATACACCGGGGAGCTGTTTTTT	CASSEGQGYTGELFF
NA	few	TRBJ2-7	TRBV28	TGTGCCAGCAGCGAGAGGGTTAGCTACGAGCAGTACTTC	CASSERVSYEQYF
TRBD2	NA	TRBJ2-7	TRBV6-2/TRBV6-3	TGTGCCAGCAGTTCCCGGGGGACTAGCGGGAGCTACGAGCAGTACTTC	CASSSRGTSGSYEQYF
NA	few	TRBJ2-3	TRBV7-9	TGTGCCAGCAGCTATCTTGCAGACCCAAGCACAGATACGCAGTATTTT	CASSYLADPSTDTQYF
NA	once	TRBJ1-1	TRBV6-2/TRBV6-3	TGTGCCAGCAGCCAACACCCCGGACAGCTTATGAACACTGAAGCTTTCTTT	CASSQHPGQLMNTEAFF
TRBD1	NA	TRBJ1-1	TRBV5-1	TGCGCCAGCAGCGTGGGACAGGTAAAGTTGAACACTGAAGCTTTCTTT	CASSVGQVKLNTEAFF